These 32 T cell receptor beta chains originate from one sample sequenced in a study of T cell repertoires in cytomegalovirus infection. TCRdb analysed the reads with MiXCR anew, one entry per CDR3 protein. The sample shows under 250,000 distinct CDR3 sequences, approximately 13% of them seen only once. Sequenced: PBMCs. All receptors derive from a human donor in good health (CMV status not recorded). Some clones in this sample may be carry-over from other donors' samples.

CDR3 residues: CASSSEGYYNEQFF. Written as DNA, the CDR3 is TGCGCCAGCAGCTCGGAGGGGTACTACAATGAGCAGTTCTTC. The genes are TRBV5-1 and TRBJ2-1; possibly TRBD2 for D (6 bases). In germline, CDR1 is SGHRS, CDR2 YFSETQ. The CDR3 length is 14 residues. V shed 3 bases and J shed 3 bases, with 10 bases lying between them.

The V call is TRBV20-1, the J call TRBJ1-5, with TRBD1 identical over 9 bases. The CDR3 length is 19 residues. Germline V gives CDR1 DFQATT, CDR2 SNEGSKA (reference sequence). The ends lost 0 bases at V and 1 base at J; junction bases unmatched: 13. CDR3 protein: CSARDPRTGVPWSNQPQHF. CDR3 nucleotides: TGCAGTGCTAGAGATCCCCGGACAGGGGTCCCCTGGAGCAATCAGCCCCAGCATTTT.

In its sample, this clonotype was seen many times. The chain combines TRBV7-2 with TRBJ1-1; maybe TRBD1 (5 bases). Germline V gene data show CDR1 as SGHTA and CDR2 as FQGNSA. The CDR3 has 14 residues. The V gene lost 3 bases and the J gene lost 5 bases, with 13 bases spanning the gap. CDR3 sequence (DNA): TGTGCCAGCAGCTTCTCCAGGGAGGTAACTGAAGCTTTCTTT. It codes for CASSFSREVTEAFF.

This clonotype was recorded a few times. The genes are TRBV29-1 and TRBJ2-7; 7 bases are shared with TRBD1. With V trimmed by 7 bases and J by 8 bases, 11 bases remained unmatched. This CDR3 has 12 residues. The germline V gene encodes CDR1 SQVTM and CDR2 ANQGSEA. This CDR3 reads CSARDSSKKQYF. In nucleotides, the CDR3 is TGCAGCGCCCGGGACAGTTCGAAGAAGCAGTACTTC.

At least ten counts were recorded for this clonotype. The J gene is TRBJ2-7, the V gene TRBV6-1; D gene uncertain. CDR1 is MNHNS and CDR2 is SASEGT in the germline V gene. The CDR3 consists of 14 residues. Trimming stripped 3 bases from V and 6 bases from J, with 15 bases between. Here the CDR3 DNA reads TGTGCCAGCAGTGAGTGCCTAGGTTCGTGCGAGCAGTACTTC. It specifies CASSECLGSCEQYF.

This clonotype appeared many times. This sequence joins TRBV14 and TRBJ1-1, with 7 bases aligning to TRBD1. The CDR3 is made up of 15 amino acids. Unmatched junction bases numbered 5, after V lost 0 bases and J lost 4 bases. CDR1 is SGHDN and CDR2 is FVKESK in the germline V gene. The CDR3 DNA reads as TGTGCCAGCAGCCAAGAAGGGGACAGAAGCACTGAAGCTTTCTTT. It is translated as CASSQEGDRSTEAFF.

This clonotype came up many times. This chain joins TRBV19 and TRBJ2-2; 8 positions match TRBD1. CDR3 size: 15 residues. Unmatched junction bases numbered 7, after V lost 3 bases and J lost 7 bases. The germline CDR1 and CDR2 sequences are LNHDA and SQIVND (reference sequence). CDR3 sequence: CASSIWQGADGELFF. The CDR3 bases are TGTGCCAGTAGTATCTGGCAGGGGGCAGACGGGGAGCTGTTTTTT. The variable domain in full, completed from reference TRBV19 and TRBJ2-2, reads DGGITQSPKYLFRKEGQNVTLSCEQNLNHDAMYWYRQDPGQGLRLIYYSQIVNDFQKGDIAEGYSVSREKKESFPLTVTSAQKNPTAFYLCASSIWQGADGELFFGEGSRLTVL.

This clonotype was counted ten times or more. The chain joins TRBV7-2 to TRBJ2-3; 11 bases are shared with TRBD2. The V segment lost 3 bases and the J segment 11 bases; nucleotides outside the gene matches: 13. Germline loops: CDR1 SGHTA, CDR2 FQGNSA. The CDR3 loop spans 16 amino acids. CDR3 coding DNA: TGTGCCAGCAGCTTGGACCCAACTAGCGGGGGAAGTGGGCAGTATTTT. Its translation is CASSLDPTSGGSGQYF. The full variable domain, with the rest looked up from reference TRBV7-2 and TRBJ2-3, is GAGVSQSPSNKVTEKGKDVELRCDPISGHTALYWYRQSLGQGLEFLIYFQGNSAPDKSGLPSDRFSAERTGGSVSTLTIQRTQQEDSAVYLCASSLDPTSGGSGQYFGPGTRLTVL.

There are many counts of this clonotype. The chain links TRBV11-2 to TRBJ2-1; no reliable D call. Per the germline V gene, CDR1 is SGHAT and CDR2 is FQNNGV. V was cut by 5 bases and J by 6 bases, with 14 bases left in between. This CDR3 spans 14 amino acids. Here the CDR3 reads CASSPFWARNEQFF. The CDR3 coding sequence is TGTGCCAGCAGCCCCTTTTGGGCGCGCAATGAGCAGTTCTTC.

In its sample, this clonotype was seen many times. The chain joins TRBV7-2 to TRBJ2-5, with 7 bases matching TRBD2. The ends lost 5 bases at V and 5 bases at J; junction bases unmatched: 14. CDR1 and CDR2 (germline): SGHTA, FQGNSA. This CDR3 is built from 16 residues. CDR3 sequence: CASSPTPSGLRETQYF. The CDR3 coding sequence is TGTGCCAGCAGCCCTACGCCTAGCGGCTTGAGGGAGACCCAGTACTTC.

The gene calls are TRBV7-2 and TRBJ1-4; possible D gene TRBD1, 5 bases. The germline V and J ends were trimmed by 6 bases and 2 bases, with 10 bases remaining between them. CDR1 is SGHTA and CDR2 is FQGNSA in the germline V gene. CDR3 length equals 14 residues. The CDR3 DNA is TGTGCCAGCAGGGTTGGGACCACTAATGAAAAACTGTTTTTT. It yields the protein CASRVGTTNEKLFF. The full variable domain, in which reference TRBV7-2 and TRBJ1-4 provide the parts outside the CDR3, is GAGVSQSPSNKVTEKGKDVELRCDPISGHTALYWYRQSLGQGLEFLIYFQGNSAPDKSGLPSDRFSAERTGGSVSTLTIQRTQQEDSAVYLCASRVGTTNEKLFFGSGTQLSVL.

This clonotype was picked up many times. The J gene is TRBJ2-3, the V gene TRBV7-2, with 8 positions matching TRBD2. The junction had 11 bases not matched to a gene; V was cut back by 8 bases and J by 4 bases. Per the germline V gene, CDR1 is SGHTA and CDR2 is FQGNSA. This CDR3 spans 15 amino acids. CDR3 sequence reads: CASAPPAGDADTQYF. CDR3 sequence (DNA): TGTGCCAGCGCCCCCCCAGCGGGAGACGCAGATACGCAGTATTTT. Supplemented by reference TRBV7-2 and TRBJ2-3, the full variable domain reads GAGVSQSPSNKVTEKGKDVELRCDPISGHTALYWYRQSLGQGLEFLIYFQGNSAPDKSGLPSDRFSAERTGGSVSTLTIQRTQQEDSAVYLCASAPPAGDADTQYFGPGTRLTVL.

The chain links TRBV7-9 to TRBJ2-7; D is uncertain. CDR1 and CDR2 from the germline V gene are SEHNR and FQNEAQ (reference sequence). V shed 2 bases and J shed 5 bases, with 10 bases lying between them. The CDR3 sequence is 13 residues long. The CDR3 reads CASSLLSRDEQYF. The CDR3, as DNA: TGTGCCAGCAGCTTATTGTCCCGGGACGAGCAGTACTTC. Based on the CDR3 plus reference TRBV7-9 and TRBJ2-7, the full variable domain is DTGVSQNPRHKITKRGQNVTFRCDPISEHNRLYWYRQTLGQGPEFLTYFQNEAQLEKSRLLSDRFSAERPKGSFSTLEIQRTEQGDSAMYLCASSLLSRDEQYFGPGTRLTVT.

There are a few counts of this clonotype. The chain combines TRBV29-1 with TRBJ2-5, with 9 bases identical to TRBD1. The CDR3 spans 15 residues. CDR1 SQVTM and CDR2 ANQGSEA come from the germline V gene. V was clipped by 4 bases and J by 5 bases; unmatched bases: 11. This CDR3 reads CSVGTTGTGLETQYF. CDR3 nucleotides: TGCAGCGTTGGGACAACCGGGACAGGGCTGGAGACCCAGTACTTC.

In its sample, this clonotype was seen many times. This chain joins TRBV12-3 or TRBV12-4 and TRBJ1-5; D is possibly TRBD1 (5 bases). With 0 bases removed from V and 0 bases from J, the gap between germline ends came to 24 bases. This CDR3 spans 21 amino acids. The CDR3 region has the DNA TGTGCCAGCAGTTTAGCGATCACCGGGACTGCGCCATATTATAGCAATCAGCCCCAGCATTTT. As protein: CASSLAITGTAPYYSNQPQHF.

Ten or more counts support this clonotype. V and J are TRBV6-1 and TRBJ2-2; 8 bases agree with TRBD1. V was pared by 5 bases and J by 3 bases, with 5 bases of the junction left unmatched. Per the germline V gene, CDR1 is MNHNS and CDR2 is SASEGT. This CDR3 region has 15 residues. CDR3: CASSKTGADTGELFF. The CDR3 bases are TGTGCCAGCAGTAAGACAGGGGCGGACACCGGGGAGCTGTTTTTT.

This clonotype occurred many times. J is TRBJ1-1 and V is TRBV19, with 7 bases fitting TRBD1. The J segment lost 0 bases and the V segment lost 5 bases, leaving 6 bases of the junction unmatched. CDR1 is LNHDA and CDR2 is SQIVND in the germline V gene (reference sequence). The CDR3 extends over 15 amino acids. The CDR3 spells CASSPRGTVNTEAFF. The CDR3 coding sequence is TGTGCCAGTAGTCCCAGGGGGACGGTGAACACTGAAGCTTTCTTT. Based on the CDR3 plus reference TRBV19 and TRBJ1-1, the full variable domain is DGGITQSPKYLFRKEGQNVTLSCEQNLNHDAMYWYRQDPGQGLRLIYYSQIVNDFQKGDIAEGYSVSREKKESFPLTVTSAQKNPTAFYLCASSPRGTVNTEAFFGQGTRLTVV.

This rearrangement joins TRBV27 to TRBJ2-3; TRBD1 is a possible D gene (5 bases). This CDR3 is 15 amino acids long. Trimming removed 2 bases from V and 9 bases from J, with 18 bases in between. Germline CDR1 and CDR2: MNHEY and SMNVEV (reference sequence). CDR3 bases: TGTGCCAGCAGTTTACTCGACAGTTTCGCATCCACGCAGTATTTT. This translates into CASSLLDSFASTQYF.

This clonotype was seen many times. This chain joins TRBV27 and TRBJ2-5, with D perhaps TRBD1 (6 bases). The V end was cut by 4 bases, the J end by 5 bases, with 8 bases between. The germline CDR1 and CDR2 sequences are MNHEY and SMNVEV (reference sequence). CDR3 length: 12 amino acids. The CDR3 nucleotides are TGTGCCAGCAGTTGGGGGCGGGAGACCCAGTACTTC. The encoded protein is CASSWGRETQYF.

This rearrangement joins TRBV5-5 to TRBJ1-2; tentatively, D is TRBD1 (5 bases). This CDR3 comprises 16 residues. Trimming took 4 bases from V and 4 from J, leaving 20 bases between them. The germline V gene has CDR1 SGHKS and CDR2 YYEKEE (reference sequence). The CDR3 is CASSNSTRAPIYGYTF. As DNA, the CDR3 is TGTGCCAGCAGCAATAGCACCAGGGCTCCAATCTATGGCTACACCTTC.

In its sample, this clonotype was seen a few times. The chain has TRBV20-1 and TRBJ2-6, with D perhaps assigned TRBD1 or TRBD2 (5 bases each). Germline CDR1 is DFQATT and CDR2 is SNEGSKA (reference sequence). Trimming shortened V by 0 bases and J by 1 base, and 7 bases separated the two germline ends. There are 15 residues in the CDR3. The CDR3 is CSAREGESGANVLTF. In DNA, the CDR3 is TGCAGTGCTAGAGAGGGGGAGTCTGGGGCCAACGTCCTGACTTTC.

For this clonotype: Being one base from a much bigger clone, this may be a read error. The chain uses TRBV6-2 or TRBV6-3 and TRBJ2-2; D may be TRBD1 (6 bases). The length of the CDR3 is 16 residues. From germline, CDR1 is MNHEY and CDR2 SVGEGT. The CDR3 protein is CVSSYPTGRNTGELFF. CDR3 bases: TGTGTCAGCAGTTACCCCACAGGGAGGAACACCGGGGAGCTGTTTTTT.

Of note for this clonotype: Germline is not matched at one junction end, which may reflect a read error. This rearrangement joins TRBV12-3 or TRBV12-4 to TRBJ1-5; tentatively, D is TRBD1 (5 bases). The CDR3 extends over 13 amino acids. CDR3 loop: CVSSLDGGQPQHF. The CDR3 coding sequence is TGTGTCAGCAGTTTGGACGGGGGGCAGCCCCAGCATTTT.

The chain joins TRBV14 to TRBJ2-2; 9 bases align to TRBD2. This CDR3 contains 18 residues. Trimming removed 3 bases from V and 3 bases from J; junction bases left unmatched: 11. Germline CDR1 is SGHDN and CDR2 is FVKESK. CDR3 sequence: CASSQDDSGSPYTGELFF. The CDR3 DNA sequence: TGTGCCAGCAGCCAGGACGATAGCGGGAGCCCCTACACCGGGGAGCTGTTTTTT.

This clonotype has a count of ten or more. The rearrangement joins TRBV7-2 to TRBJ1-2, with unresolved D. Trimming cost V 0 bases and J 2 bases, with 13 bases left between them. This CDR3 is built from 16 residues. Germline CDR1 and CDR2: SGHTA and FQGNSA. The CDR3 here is CASSLAGGGSNYGYTF. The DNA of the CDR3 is TGTGCCAGCAGCTTAGCGGGAGGAGGGAGCAACTATGGCTACACCTTC.

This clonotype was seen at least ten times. This chain's CDR3 is CASSAGLAGRETQYF. CDR3 bases: TGTGCCAGCAGCGCCGGACTAGCGGGAAGAGAGACCCAGTACTTC. The chain links TRBV7-3 to TRBJ2-5, with 12 bases lining up with TRBD2. Germline CDR1 and CDR2: SGHTA and FQGTGA. With 5 bases clipped from V and 4 bases from J, the junction kept 5 bases outside the gene matches. This CDR3 has 15 amino acids.

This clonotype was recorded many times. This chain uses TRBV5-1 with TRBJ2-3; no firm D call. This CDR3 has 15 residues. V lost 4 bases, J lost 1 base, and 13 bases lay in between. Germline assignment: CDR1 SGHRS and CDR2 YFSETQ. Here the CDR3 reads CASSKIDPRTDTQYF. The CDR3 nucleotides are TGCGCCAGCAGCAAGATCGATCCGCGCACAGATACGCAGTATTTT.

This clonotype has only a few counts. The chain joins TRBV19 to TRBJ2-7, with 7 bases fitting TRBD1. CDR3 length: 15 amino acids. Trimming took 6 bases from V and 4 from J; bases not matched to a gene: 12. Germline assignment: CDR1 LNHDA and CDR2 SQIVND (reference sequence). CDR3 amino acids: CASRAYRDSLYEQYF. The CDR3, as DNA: TGTGCCAGTAGGGCCTACCGGGACAGCTTGTACGAGCAGTACTTC.

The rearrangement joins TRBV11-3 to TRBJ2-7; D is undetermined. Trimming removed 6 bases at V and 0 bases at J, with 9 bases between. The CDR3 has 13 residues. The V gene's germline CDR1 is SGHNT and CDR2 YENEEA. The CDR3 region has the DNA TGTGCCAGCAGGCCGAAGAGCTCCTACGAGCAGTACTTC. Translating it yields CASRPKSSYEQYF.

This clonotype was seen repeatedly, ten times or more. The CDR3 DNA sequence: TGTGCCAGCAGCTTACTAGGTAGCGGTTCATACAATGAGCAGTTCTTC. Encoded protein: CASSLLGSGSYNEQFF. This chain connects TRBV7-3 to TRBJ2-1; tentatively, D is TRBD2 (6 bases). Germline V CDR1 and CDR2: SGHTA, FQGTGA. CDR3 length: 16 residues. The germline V and J ends were trimmed by 2 bases and 4 bases, with 15 bases remaining between them.

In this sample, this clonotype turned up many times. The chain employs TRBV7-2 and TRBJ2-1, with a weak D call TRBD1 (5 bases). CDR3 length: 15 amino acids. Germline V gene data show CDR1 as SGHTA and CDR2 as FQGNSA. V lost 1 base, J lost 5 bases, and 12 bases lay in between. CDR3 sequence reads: CASSLDGAGNNEQFF. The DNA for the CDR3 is TGTGCCAGCAGCTTAGATGGGGCTGGTAACAATGAGCAGTTCTTC.

CDR3: CASSSDGLAGYTF. The CDR3 DNA sequence: TGTGCCAGCAGCTCGGACGGGTTGGCGGGCTACACCTTC. The V and J genes are TRBV6-4 and TRBJ1-2; D ambiguous. The CDR3 spans 13 residues. The germline V and J ends were trimmed by 6 bases and 8 bases, with 16 bases remaining between them. The germline gives CDR1 MRHNA, CDR2 SNTAGT.